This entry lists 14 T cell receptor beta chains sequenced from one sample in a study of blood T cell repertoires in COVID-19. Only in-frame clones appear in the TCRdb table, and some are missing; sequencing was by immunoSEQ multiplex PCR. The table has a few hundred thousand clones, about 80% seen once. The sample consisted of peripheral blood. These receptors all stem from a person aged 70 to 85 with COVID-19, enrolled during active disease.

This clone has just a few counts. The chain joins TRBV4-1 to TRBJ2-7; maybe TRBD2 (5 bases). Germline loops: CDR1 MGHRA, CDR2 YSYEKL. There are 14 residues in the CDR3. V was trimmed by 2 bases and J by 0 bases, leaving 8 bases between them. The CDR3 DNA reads TGCGCCAGCAGCCAAAGCGGAAGCTCCTACGAGCAGTACTTC. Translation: CASSQSGSSYEQYF.

The CDR3: CASRDYREWTFF. CDR3 DNA: TGTGCCAGCAGGGATTACAGGGAGTGGACTTTCTTT. The chain uses TRBV28 and TRBJ1-1; maybe TRBD1 (6 bases). Germline V gene data show CDR1 as MDHEN and CDR2 as SYDVKM. V lost 6 bases and J 12 bases, leaving 17 bases between the germline ends. The CDR3 totals 12 residues. Supplemented by reference TRBV28 and TRBJ1-1, the full variable domain reads DVKVTQSSRYLVKRTGEKVFLECVQDMDHENMFWYRQDPGLGLRLIYFSYDVKMKEKGDIPEGYSVSREKKERFSLILESASTNQTSMYLCASRDYREWTFFGQGTRLTVV.

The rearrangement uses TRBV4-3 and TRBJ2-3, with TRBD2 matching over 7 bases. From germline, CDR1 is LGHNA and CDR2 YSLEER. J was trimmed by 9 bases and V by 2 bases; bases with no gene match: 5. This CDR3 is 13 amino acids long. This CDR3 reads CASSQTGTTTQYF. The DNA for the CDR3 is TGCGCCAGCAGCCAAACCGGGACTACCACGCAGTATTTT.

CDR3 sequence reads: CASRPGLAGTETQYF. CDR3 DNA: TGTGCCAGCAGACCGGGACTAGCGGGAACGGAGACCCAGTACTTC. The chain recombines TRBV28 with TRBJ2-5, with TRBD2 matching 13 bases. The V segment lost 6 bases and the J segment 5 bases; nucleotides outside the gene matches: 6. This CDR3 has 15 residues. Germline CDR1 reads MDHEN; CDR2 reads SYDVKM.

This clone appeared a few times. This CDR3 reads CAIRGQTAYEQYF. In DNA form, the CDR3 reads TGTGCCATCAGGGGACAGACAGCCTACGAGCAGTACTTC. V and J are TRBV10-3 and TRBJ2-7, with 7 bases that match TRBD1. V lost 6 bases to trimming and J lost 2 bases; unmatched junction nucleotides: 4. The CDR3 contains 13 residues. The germline CDR1 and CDR2 sequences are ENHRY and SYGVKD.

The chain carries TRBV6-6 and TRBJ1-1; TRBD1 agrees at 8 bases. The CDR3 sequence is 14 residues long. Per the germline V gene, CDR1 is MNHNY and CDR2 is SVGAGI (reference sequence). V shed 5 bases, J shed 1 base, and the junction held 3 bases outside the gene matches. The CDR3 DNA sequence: TGTGCCAGCAGTCAGACAGGGGCGAACACTGAAGCTTTCTTT. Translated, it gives CASSQTGANTEAFF.

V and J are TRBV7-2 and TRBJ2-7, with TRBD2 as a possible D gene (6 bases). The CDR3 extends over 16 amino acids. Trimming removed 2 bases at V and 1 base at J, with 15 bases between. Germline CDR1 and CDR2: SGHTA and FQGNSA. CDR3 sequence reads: CASSLMRDVRSYEQYF. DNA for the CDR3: TGTGCCAGCAGCTTAATGCGGGACGTCCGATCCTACGAGCAGTACTTC.

Here the CDR3 reads CASSLVSSGNTIYF. The CDR3 coding sequence is TGTGCCAGCAGCTTAGTCAGCTCTGGAAACACCATATATTTT. This chain links TRBV7-9 with TRBJ1-3; D remains ambiguous. There are 14 residues in the CDR3. Germline values: CDR1 SEHNR, CDR2 FQNEAQ (reference sequence). V lost 1 base and J 0 bases, leaving 4 bases between the germline ends. The whole variable domain, remainder taken from reference TRBV7-9 and TRBJ1-3, is DTGVSQNPRHKITKRGQNVTFRCDPISEHNRLYWYRQTLGQGPEFLTYFQNEAQLEKSRLLSDRFSAERPKGSFSTLEIQRTEQGDSAMYLCASSLVSSGNTIYFGEGSWLTVV.

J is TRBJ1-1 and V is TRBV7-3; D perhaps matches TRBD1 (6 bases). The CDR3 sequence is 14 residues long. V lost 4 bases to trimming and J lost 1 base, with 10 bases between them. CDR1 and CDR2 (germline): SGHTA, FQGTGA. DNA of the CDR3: TGTGCCAGCAGCTCAGGACAGAGGAACACTGAAGCTTTCTTT. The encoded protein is CASSSGQRNTEAFF.

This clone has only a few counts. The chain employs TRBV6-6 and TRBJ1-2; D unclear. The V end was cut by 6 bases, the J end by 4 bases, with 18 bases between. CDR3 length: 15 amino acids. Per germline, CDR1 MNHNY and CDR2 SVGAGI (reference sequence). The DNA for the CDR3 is TGTGCCAGCAGGTACGCGGGCCCGAGCCTCTATGGCTACACCTTC. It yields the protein CASRYAGPSLYGYTF.

For the CDR3, the DNA is TGTGCCAGCAGCGTAGAAGGAGGGGATCGTTCACCCCTCCACTTT. It encodes CASSVEGGDRSPLHF. The V and J genes are TRBV9 and TRBJ1-6; TRBD1 is a possible D gene (5 bases). V dropped 0 bases and J dropped 9 bases, with 13 bases sitting between them. The CDR3 contains 15 residues. Looked up from germline, CDR1 is SGDLS and CDR2 is YYNGEE.

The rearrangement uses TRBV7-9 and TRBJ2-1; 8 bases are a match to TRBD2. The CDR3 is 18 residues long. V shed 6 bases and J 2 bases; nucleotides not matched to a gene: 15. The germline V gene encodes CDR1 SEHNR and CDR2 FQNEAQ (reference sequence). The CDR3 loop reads CASSPGDWRGATYNEQFF. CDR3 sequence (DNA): TGTGCCAGCAGTCCGGGAGATTGGCGGGGGGCAACCTACAATGAGCAGTTCTTC.

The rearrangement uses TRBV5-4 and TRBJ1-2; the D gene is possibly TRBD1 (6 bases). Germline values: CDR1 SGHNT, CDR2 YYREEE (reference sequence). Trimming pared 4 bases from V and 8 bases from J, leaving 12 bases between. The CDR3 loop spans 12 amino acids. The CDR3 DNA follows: TGTGCCAGCAGCCCTGGACAGTACGGCTACACCTTC. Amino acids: CASSPGQYGYTF.

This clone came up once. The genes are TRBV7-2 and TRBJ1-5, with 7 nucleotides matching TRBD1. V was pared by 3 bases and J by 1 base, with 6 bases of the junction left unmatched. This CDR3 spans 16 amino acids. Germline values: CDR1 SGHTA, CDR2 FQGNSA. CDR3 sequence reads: CASSLNPGGSNQPQHF. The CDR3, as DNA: TGTGCCAGCAGCTTGAATCCAGGGGGGAGCAATCAGCCCCAGCATTTT.